The entry below describes one TCR beta chain. The antigen is not known. V lost 7 bases, J lost 11 bases, and 20 bases stayed unmatched. This CDR3 is built from 15 residues. Germline V gene lookup returns CDR1 SGHRS and CDR2 YFSETQ. It was with 60 Vbeta and 13 Jbeta primers that the PCR ran. TCRdb keeps only in-frame clones here, not all; method: immunoSEQ multiplex PCR. The profile shows some 150,000 clones, 65% to 85% of them singletons. These data belong to a study of cytomegalovirus exposure and HLA in healthy donors. Study-level findings and limits: Altogether, 164 TCR beta chains were recorded as cytomegalovirus-associated. Rarity marked most TCR sequences, yet some public TCRs occurred in many donors. The classifier reportedly diagnosed cytomegalovirus status with high sensitivity and specificity. In a later analysis, TCR association rates varied by HLA locus: DRB1 most, HLA-C fewest.

The specimen was PBMCs. This chain uses TRBV5-1 with TRBJ1-1; TRBD1 agrees at 7 bases. The TCR comes from a woman in her twenties or thirties in good health and CMV-seropositive. In DNA, the CDR3 is TGCGCCAGCGGTGCTTCCTTCGGGGTTGGGGACAGCGCTTTCTTT. It specifies CASGASFGVGDSAFF.